This T cell receptor beta chain was captured in a study of blood T cell repertoires in COVID-19. The wider study: Sites in the United States, Italy and Spain provided acute and convalescent COVID-19 samples. Nucleic acid was either cDNA or gDNA, and it came from T cells, B-cell-depleted T cells, or PBMCs.

CDR3 size: 15 residues. Per germline, CDR1 GTSNPN and CDR2 SVGIG (reference sequence). The ends were cut back, 5 bases at V and 0 bases at J, with 14 bases in the middle. Per the authors' pipeline: Cell counts per sample came from amplifying reference gene primers. Here immunoSEQ multiplex PCR was the method, and the copy in TCRdb shows in-frame clones only, minus some. V and J calls plus clone size are reproduced from that table; the DNA served to infer D and trimming. The sample gives roughly 37,000 clones, 85% of which show up once; over 13% is in the top ten. This receptor was taken from a human donor in a cohort sampled during active COVID-19. The specimen sequenced was peripheral blood. J is TRBJ1-5 and V is TRBV30; possible D gene TRBD1, 6 bases. The CDR3 DNA sequence: TGTGCCTGGCGGGTACAGGGTTATAGCAATCAGCCCCAGCATTTT. Its protein is CAWRVQGYSNQPQHF.